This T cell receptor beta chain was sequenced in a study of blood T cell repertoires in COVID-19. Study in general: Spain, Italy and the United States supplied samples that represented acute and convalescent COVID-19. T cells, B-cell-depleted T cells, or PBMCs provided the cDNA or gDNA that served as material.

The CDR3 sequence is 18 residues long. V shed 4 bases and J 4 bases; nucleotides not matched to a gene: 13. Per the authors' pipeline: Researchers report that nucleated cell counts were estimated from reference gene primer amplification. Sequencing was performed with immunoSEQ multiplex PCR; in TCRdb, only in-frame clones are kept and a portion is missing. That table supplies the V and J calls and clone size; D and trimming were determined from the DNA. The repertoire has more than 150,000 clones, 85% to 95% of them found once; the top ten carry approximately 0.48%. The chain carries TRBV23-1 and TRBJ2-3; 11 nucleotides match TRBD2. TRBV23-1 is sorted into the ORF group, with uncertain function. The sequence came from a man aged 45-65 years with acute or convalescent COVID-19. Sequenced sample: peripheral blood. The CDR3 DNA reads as TGCGCCAGCAGTCCTCAGGGTACTAGCGGGAGCGAAGCAGATACGCAGTATTTT. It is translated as CASSPQGTSGSEADTQYF.